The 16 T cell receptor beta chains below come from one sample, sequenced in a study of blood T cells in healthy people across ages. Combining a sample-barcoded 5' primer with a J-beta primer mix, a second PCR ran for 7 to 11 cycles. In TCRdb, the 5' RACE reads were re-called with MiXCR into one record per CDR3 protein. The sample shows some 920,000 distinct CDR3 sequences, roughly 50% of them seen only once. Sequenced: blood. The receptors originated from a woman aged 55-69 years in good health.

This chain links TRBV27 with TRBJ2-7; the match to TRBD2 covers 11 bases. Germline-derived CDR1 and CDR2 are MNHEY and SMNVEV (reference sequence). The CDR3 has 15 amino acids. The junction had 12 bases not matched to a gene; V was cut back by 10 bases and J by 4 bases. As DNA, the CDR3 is TGTGCCACCAAGCAGCTAGCGGGAGGCGCGTACGAGCAGTACTTC. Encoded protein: CATKQLAGGAYEQYF.

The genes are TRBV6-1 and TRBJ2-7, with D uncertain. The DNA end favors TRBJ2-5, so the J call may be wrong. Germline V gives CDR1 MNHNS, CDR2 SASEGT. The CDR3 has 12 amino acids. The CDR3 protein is CASQPRSETQYF. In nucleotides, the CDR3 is TGTGCCAGCCAGCCTCGTAGCGAGACCCAGTACTTC.

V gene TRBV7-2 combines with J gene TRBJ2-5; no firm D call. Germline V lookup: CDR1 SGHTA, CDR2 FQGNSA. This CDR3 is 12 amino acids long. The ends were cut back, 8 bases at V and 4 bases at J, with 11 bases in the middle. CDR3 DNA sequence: TGTGCCAGCCGCTACCCGGGAGAGACCCAGTACTTC. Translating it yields CASRYPGETQYF.

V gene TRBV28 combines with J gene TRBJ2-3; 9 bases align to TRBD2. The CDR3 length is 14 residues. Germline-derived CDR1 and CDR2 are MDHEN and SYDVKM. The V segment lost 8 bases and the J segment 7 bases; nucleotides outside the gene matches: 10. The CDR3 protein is CASEPIAGVNTQYF. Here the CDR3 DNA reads TGTGCCAGCGAGCCAATAGCGGGAGTAAATACGCAGTATTTT.

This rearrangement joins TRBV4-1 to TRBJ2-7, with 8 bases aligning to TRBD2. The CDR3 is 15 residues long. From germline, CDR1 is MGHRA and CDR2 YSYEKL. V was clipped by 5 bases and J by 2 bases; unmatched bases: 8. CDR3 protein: CASSFRSSGAYEQYF. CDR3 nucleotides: TGCGCCAGCAGCTTCCGGAGTAGCGGGGCCTACGAGCAGTACTTC.

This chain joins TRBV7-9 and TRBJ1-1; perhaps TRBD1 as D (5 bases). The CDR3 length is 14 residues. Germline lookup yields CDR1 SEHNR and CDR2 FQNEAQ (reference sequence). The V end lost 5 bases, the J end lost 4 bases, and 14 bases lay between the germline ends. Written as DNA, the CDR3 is TGTGCCAGCAGCACCCGGGGGGACGGCACTGAAGCTTTCTTT. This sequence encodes CASSTRGDGTEAFF.

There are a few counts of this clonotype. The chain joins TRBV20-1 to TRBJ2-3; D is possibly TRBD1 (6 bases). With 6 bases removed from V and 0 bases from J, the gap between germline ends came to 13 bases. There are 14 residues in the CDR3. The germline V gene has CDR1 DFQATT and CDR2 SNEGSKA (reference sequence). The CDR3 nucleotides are TGCAGTGCCCGGGACATAAAAAGCACAGATACGCAGTATTTT. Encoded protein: CSARDIKSTDTQYF.

The CDR3: CASSHAGPYEQYF. DNA for the CDR3: TGTGCCAGCAGCCACGCAGGGCCCTACGAGCAGTACTTC. This chain joins TRBV28 and TRBJ2-7; D might be TRBD1 (5 bases). The CDR3 totals 13 residues. Between the trimmed V and J ends, which lost 6 bases and 2 bases, there was a span of 11 bases. Per germline, CDR1 MDHEN and CDR2 SYDVKM.

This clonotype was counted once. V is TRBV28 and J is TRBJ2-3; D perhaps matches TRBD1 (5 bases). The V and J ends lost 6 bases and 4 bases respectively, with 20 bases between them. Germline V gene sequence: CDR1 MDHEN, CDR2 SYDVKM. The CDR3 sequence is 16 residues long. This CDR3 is CASRGRDSVLADTQYF. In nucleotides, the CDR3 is TGTGCCAGCAGGGGCCGAGACAGTGTTTTGGCAGATACGCAGTATTTT.

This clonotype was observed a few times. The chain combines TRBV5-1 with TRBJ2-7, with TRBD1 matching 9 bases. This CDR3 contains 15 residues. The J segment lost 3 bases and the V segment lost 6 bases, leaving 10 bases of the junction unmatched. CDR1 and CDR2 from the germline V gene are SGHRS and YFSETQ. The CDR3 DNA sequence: TGCGCCAGCAACCCCACAGGGGGCCCTAGCTACGAGCAGTACTTC. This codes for CASNPTGGPSYEQYF. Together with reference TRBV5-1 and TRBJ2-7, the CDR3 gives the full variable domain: KAGVTQTPRYLIKTRGQQVTLSCSPISGHRSVSWYQQTPGQGLQFLFEYFSETQRNKGNFPGRFSGRQFSNSRSEMNVSTLELGDSALYLCASNPTGGPSYEQYFGPGTRLTVT.

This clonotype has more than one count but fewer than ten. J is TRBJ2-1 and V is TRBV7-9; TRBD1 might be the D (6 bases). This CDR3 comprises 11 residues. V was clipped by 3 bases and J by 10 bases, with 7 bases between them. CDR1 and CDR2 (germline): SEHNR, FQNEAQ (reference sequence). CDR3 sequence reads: CASSFGQEQFF. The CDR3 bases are TGTGCCAGCAGCTTCGGACAGGAGCAGTTCTTC.

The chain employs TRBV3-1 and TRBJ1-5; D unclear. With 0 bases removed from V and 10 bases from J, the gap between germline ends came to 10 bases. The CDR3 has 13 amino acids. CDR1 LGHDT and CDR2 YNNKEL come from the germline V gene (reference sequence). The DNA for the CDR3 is TGTGCCAGCAGCCAAGATCGCCGTTCACCCCAGCATTTT. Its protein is CASSQDRRSPQHF. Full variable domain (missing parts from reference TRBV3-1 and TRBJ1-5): DTAVSQTPKYLVTQMGNDKSIKCEQNLGHDTMYWYKQDSKKFLKIMFSYNNKELIINETVPNRFSPKSPDKAHLNLHINSLELGDSAVYFCASSQDRRSPQHFGDGTRLSIL.

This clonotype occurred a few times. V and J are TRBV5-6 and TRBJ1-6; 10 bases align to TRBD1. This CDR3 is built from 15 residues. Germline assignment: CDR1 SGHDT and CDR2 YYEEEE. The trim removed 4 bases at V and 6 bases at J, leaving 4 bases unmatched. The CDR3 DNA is TGTGCCAGCAGCGTCCGGGACAGGGGTAATTCACCCCTCCACTTT. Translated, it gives CASSVRDRGNSPLHF.

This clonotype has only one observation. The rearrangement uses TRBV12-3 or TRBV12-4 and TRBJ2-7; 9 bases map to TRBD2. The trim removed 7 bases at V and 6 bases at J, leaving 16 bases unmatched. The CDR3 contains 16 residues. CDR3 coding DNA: TGTGCCAGCACCATGACGGTAGCGGGAGACCTCGGCGAGCAGTACTTC. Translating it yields CASTMTVAGDLGEQYF.

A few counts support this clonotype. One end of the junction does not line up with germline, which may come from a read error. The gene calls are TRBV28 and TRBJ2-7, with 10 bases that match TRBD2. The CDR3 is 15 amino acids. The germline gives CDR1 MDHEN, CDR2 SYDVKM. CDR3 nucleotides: TGTGCCAGCAGGGACCCTAGCGGGAGCGGCTACGAGCAGTATTTC. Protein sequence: CASRDPSGSGYEQYF.

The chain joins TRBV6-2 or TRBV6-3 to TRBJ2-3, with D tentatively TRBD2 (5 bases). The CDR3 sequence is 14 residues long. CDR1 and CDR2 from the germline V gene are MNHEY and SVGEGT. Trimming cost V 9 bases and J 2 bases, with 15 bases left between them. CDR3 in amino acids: CASRREGATDTQYF. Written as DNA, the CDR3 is TGTGCCAGTCGTAGAGAGGGAGCCACAGATACGCAGTATTTT.